This T cell receptor (beta chain) was found in a study of regulatory T cells in long-lasting Graves disease (dated by TCRdb to the early 2020s). General notes on the study: Newly diagnosed Graves' disease patients had taken antithyroid drugs for less than 3 months. Peripheral blood TCR sequencing and RNA sequencing compared persistent Graves' disease patients with newly diagnosed Graves' disease patients. The study was registered as a clinical trial and conducted in China. A total of 33 samples were covered by TCR sequencing, comprising some 13 persistent and around 20 newly diagnosed Graves' disease patients. Points the paper makes about the study in general: Peripheral blood alone was examined, since thyroid tissue, which constituted the primary lesion, could not be accessed. Persistent disease showed preferential use of TRBV28, TRBJ1-2 and TRBJ2-5, whereas newly diagnosed disease favored TRBV20-1 and TRBJ2-1. As a limitation, the authors acknowledged that the small sample size may reduce accuracy. A larger number of public clonotypes was shared among persistent patients (more than 2,500) than among newly diagnosed patients (around 870). Sequencing and analysis were restricted to the TCR beta chain. Compared with newly diagnosed patients, patients with persistent Graves' disease had lower TCR Shannon entropy and fewer highly expanded clones, which suggests clonal expansion.

This clonotype was seen many times. The antigen this receptor binds is unknown. No per-base quality is available; no much larger clone lies one base away. Sequences SNHLY (CDR1) and FYNNEI (CDR2) are obtained from the germline V gene. The cysteine opens and the phenylalanine closes a CDR3 of 11 amino acids. Only the CDR3 portion is preserved as DNA: 33 bases, with reading frame beginning at the first base. Trimming removed 7 bases from V and 1 base from J, leaving 4 bases between the germline ends. The time point label, as the study defines it: newly diagnosed GD, antithyroid drugs for less than 3 months. RNA was extracted from PBMCs in TRIzol for both TCR sequencing and RNA sequencing. The diagnosis of Graves' disease was made according to American Thyroid Association guidelines. Recruitment of patients was carried out at an endocrinology department in Xi'an, China. From each patient, around 9 milliliters of peripheral blood was collected into an EDTA anticoagulant tube. Ficoll Paque Plus density gradient separation was used to isolate PBMCs, and no further T cell sorting was done. RNA quality was checked with an Agilent 2100 Bioanalyzer and agarose gel, and concentration with a NanoDrop 2000.

The method behind the library was multiplex PCR. Sequencing used an Illumina HiSeq 4000. CDR3 regions were amplified by Arm-PCR with iRepertoire HTBI primers to construct TCR beta libraries. PCR products were gel purified before sequencing. The original pipeline was this. Across samples, 62 TRBV and 13 to 15 TRBJ segments were identified and used for gene usage analysis of CDR3 amino acid clonotypes. COPE and FqMerger were used to merge filtered high-quality paired reads into contigs. BLAST was used to align contigs to IMGT TRBV, TRBD and TRBJ reference genes, and CDR3 was defined according to IMGT. Clonotypes above 0.1% frequency were classified as highly expanded clones. Shannon entropy served as the measure of repertoire diversity, while the Gini coefficient captured V-J evenness. Public clonotypes were defined as clonotypes shared by more than one individual. The public reads were reprocessed in TCRdb via fastp at Q25 and MiXCR, keeping in-frame beta chains. Identical CDR3 proteins give one entry, which carries the most common genes and DNA. The V and J calls follow TCRdb's processing rather than the paper's. The sample contains 400,000 to 500,000 distinct CDR3 sequences, around 16% of them found a single time. Jointly, the top ten make up approximately 8% of the sample.

These sequences were also reported in another study, on T cells in Graves' hyperthyroidism and ophthalmopathy. As the second paper documents: Stable Graves' hyperthyroidism was defined as the absence of progression to ophthalmopathy over 18 months of follow-up. Hyperthyroidism patients were aged 18 to 65 years and newly diagnosed, with disease duration of less than 2 months. Exclusion was applied to patients with uncontrolled infections, other autoimmune diseases, pregnancy or lactation. Diagnoses were established on the basis of clinical symptoms, serum thyroxine and TRAb, thyroid ultrasound, and orbital computed tomography. For the first round of RT-PCR on the TCR CDR3, the HTBI primer set was used together with the Qiagen OneStep RT-PCR kit. Blood samples also contained most of the expanded thyroid clonotypes (frequency above 0.001), which suggests that blood repertoires may reflect thyroid immune responses. In cross-validation, a model built on a 13 V-J signature told ophthalmopathy apart from stable hyperthyroidism with less than 90% sensitivity and around 84% specificity, and in testing the same model reached 80%/75%. In validation, the model predicted progression to ophthalmopathy with approximately 70% sensitivity and approximately 78% specificity, a median of approximately 6.7 months before onset. A discovery cohort of around 100 patients, roughly 40 with Graves' ophthalmopathy and 55 to 65 with stable Graves' hyperthyroidism, was used to find distinguishing TCR V-J signatures. Prospective prediction of ophthalmopathy was tested in an independent validation cohort consisting of about 19 hyperthyroidism patients and more than 15 patients who later progressed to ophthalmopathy. The 75 to 100 discovery patients were divided at random into training and test sets in a 7:3 ratio. Thyroid tissue and blood T-cell repertoires from about six Graves' hyperthyroidism patients were also compared in the study. Once sampling was done, hyperthyroidism patients were given methimazole at a starting dose of 30 mg daily, whereas ophthalmopathy patients were given high-dose intravenous methylprednisolone. Libraries were constructed in a second round of multiplex PCR, after which size selection and purification were performed. Paired-end sequencing of the libraries was performed with 100 bp reads on an Illumina HiSeq2000. Raw data were processed with SOAPnuke, discarding reads with adapters, uncalled bases, mean Phred below 15, or no exact constant-primer or identifier match. COPE v1.2.5 was used to merge the high-quality paired reads, and each unique nucleotide sequence was defined as a clonotype. MiTCR v1.1 was used to align clonotypes to the IMGT TRBV, TRBD and TRBJ reference segments. The analysis included only V-J combinations with a frequency above 0.0001, which together covered over 98% of the repertoires. A TCS score was defined as the ratio between F50 (clonal expansion) and ExV (chaos), using BLOSUM62-based TCRdist between CDR3 peptides within each V-J. Welch's t-statistics and random forest reduced around 520 V-J features to roughly 13, which were used in a naive Bayes classifier (R e1071). Sample size was not statistically predetermined, and investigators were not blinded to group allocation. TCR Vbeta CDR3 sequencing of 130 to 150 peripheral blood samples (over 40 ophthalmopathy, about 74 hyperthyroidism and some 17 progressor patients) is reported in the paper.

Rearrangement joined TRBV2 to TRBJ1-1, with no reliable assignment of the D segment. The sequence was collected from a woman aged 40-49 years with Graves disease. Donor details come from another sample of the same person, matched by shared clones. The sample was peripheral blood mononuclear cells (PBMCs), taken at new diagnosis, from a patient treated with antithyroid drugs. The nucleotides are TGTGCCAGCATTGGGAACACTGAAGCTTTCTTT. Translated, it reads CASIGNTEAFF.